What follows are 28 T cell receptor beta chains derived from one specimen sequenced in a study of blood T cell repertoires in COVID-19. Produced via immunoSEQ multiplex PCR; TCRdb's table is partial and in-frame only. This table has roughly 200,000 clones, 75% to 90% appearing once. Sequencing input: PBMCs or T cells enriched from blood (not recorded which). These receptors were obtained from a middle-aged man who had recovered from COVID-19.

This clone appeared a few times. The chain employs TRBV5-1 and TRBJ2-2; no definite D call. CDR1 and CDR2 (germline): SGHRS, YFSETQ. Trimming pared 0 bases from V and 8 bases from J, leaving 11 bases between. The CDR3 has 14 amino acids. CDR3 DNA sequence: TGCGCCAGCAGCTTGGAGCCCACGGTTGGGGAGCTGTTTTTT. This sequence encodes CASSLEPTVGELFF.

The chain employs TRBV28 and TRBJ2-7, with D perhaps TRBD1 (5 bases). Trimming cost V 5 bases and J 1 base, with 9 bases left between them. Germline CDR1 and CDR2: MDHEN and SYDVKM. The CDR3 totals 13 residues. For the CDR3, the DNA is TGTGCCAGCAGTCGTAGGGGATCCTACGAGCAGTACTTC. Amino acid sequence: CASSRRGSYEQYF.

The V and J genes are TRBV7-2 and TRBJ2-7, with 8 bases identical to TRBD2. The length of the CDR3 is 14 residues. Trimming removed 1 base from V and 7 bases from J; junction bases left unmatched: 6. The V gene's germline CDR1 is SGHTA and CDR2 FQGNSA. CDR3 in amino acids: CASSLVAGGREQYF. The CDR3 nucleotides are TGTGCCAGCAGCTTAGTGGCGGGAGGTAGGGAGCAGTACTTC.

V usage is TRBV6-5 and J usage is TRBJ1-5; D gene ambiguous. The germline CDR1 and CDR2 sequences are MNHEY and SVGAGI. V lost 0 bases and J 5 bases, leaving 11 bases between the germline ends. The CDR3 totals 15 residues. CDR3 in amino acids: CASSYSRGRDQPQHF. CDR3 coding DNA: TGTGCCAGCAGTTACTCGCGGGGTAGGGATCAGCCCCAGCATTTT.

J is TRBJ2-2 and V is TRBV7-6; perhaps TRBD2 as D (5 bases). This CDR3 comprises 17 residues. The V end lost 5 bases, the J end lost 4 bases, and 20 bases lay between the germline ends. Germline CDR1 reads SGHVS; CDR2 reads FNYEAQ. CDR3 in amino acids: CASSLGGSAATTGELFF. CDR3 sequence (DNA): TGTGCCAGCAGCCTCGGCGGGTCGGCAGCAACCACCGGGGAGCTGTTTTTT.

This clone has just one count. The chain uses TRBV5-4 and TRBJ1-6, with 12 bases lining up with TRBD1. This CDR3 has 16 residues. The V gene end was trimmed by 3 bases and the J gene end by 6 bases; junction bases not matched to a gene: 4. Germline CDR1 reads SGHNT; CDR2 reads YYREEE (reference sequence). The DNA of the CDR3 is TGTGCCAGCAGCTGGGGACAGGGGGCACCTAATTCACCCCTCCACTTT. Protein product: CASSWGQGAPNSPLHF.

In DNA form, the CDR3 reads TGCGCCAGCAGCCCAACGACAGGGCGGAACGTAAGGGAGCAGTACTTC. Amino acid sequence: CASSPTTGRNVREQYF. V is TRBV5-1 and J is TRBJ2-7; 7 bases are a match to TRBD1. From germline, CDR1 is SGHRS and CDR2 YFSETQ. This CDR3 contains 16 residues. The J segment lost 7 bases and the V segment lost 4 bases, leaving 17 bases of the junction unmatched. Full variable domain (remainder filled in from reference TRBV5-1 and TRBJ2-7): KAGVTQTPRYLIKTRGQQVTLSCSPISGHRSVSWYQQTPGQGLQFLFEYFSETQRNKGNFPGRFSGRQFSNSRSEMNVSTLELGDSALYLCASSPTTGRNVREQYFGPGTRLTVT.

This chain connects TRBV11-2 to TRBJ1-1; D gene uncertain. V gave up 7 bases and J gave up 5 bases, with 14 bases separating them. The CDR3 length is 13 residues. From germline, CDR1 is SGHAT and CDR2 FQNNGV. The chain's CDR3 is CASTDGQYTEAFF. CDR3 DNA: TGTGCCAGCACCGATGGCCAGTATACTGAAGCTTTCTTT.

This clone appeared many times. The chain employs TRBV7-8 and TRBJ2-2; 11 positions agree with TRBD2. The trim removed 5 bases at V and 5 bases at J, leaving 7 bases unmatched. This CDR3 comprises 16 residues. Germline V gene lookup returns CDR1 SGHVS and CDR2 FQNEAQ. CDR3 in amino acids: CASSLLGTSGTGELFF. Written as DNA, the CDR3 is TGTGCCAGCAGCCTACTCGGGACTAGCGGAACCGGGGAGCTGTTTTTT.

This chain uses TRBV28 with TRBJ1-1, with D uncertain. The V gene lost 3 bases and the J gene lost 4 bases, with 12 bases spanning the gap. CDR1 MDHEN and CDR2 SYDVKM come from the germline V gene. The CDR3 contains 14 residues. CDR3 amino acids: CASSFRSAGTEAFF. The CDR3 nucleotides are TGTGCCAGCAGTTTCCGGTCCGCCGGCACTGAAGCTTTCTTT.

This chain uses TRBV27 with TRBJ1-2; 8 nucleotides match TRBD1. The CDR3 consists of 13 residues. Germline loops: CDR1 MNHEY, CDR2 SMNVEV (reference sequence). The trim removed 3 bases at V and 4 bases at J, leaving 1 base unmatched. CDR3 protein: CASSFGQGYGYTF. CDR3 sequence (DNA): TGTGCCAGCAGTTTTGGACAGGGCTATGGCTACACCTTC.

The chain couples TRBV28 to TRBJ1-6; tentative D call: TRBD1 (6 bases). V lost 6 bases and J 10 bases, leaving 16 bases between the germline ends. The germline V gene encodes CDR1 MDHEN and CDR2 SYDVKM. The CDR3 extends over 14 amino acids. CDR3 bases: TGTGCCAGCAGGGATTCAGGGGCTGGCTCACCCCTCCACTTT. Translation gives CASRDSGAGSPLHF.

This clone occurred once. This rearrangement joins TRBV18 to TRBJ1-3; TRBD1 might be the D (5 bases). Germline V CDR1 and CDR2: KGHSH, LQKENI. Trimming took off 2 bases at V and 0 bases at J, with 11 bases between the two ends. This CDR3 has 16 amino acids. The CDR3 sequence is CASSPRQRNSGNTIYF. As DNA, the CDR3 is TGTGCCAGCTCACCAAGACAGCGCAACTCTGGAAACACCATATATTTT. The full variable domain, rest sourced from reference TRBV18 and TRBJ1-3, is NAGVMQNPRHLVRRRGQEARLRCSPMKGHSHVYWYRQLPEEGLKFMVYLQKENIIDESGMPKERFSAEFPKEGPSILRIQQVVRGDSAAYFCASSPRQRNSGNTIYFGEGSWLTVV.

V gene TRBV13 combines with J gene TRBJ2-7; D possibly corresponds to TRBD1 (6 bases). Germline V gene lookup returns CDR1 PRHDT and CDR2 FYEKMQ (reference sequence). This CDR3 spans 15 amino acids. V dropped 5 bases and J dropped 1 base, with 15 bases sitting between them. DNA for the CDR3: TGTGCCAGCAGCGCCCGGGACAACCCGTCCTACGAGCAGTACTTC. It translates to CASSARDNPSYEQYF.

This clone appeared a few times. This chain uses TRBV4-1 with TRBJ2-5; D gene uncertain. The CDR3 sequence is 15 residues long. Germline V lookup: CDR1 MGHRA, CDR2 YSYEKL. V dropped 1 base and J dropped 9 bases, with 18 bases sitting between them. This chain's CDR3 is CASSQGPLARLAQYF. The CDR3 DNA is TGCGCCAGCAGCCAAGGCCCCCTCGCCAGGTTAGCCCAGTACTTC.

The chain joins TRBV5-6 to TRBJ1-2, with TRBD1 identical over 9 bases. Germline V gene data show CDR1 as SGHDT and CDR2 as YYEEEE. The V segment lost 4 bases and the J segment 4 bases; nucleotides outside the gene matches: 11. This CDR3 contains 16 residues. The CDR3 nucleotides read TGTGCCAGCAGCCCGGTAGGACAGGGGCGGGGCTATGGCTACACCTTC. It specifies CASSPVGQGRGYGYTF.

V usage is TRBV24-1 and J usage is TRBJ2-7, with D possibly TRBD2 on 5 matching bases. The CDR3 totals 13 residues. Trimming took 0 bases from V and 6 from J, leaving 8 bases between them. The germline V gene encodes CDR1 KGHDR and CDR2 SFDVKD. CDR3 bases: TGTGCCACCAGTGATTTGGCGGGCCCCGAGCAGTACTTC. Its translation: CATSDLAGPEQYF.

V usage is TRBV6-1 and J usage is TRBJ2-1, with TRBD1 matching over 10 bases. Germline V gene lookup returns CDR1 MNHNS and CDR2 SASEGT. The CDR3 covers 17 residues. The junction had 14 bases not matched to a gene; V was cut back by 0 bases and J by 12 bases. The CDR3 nucleotides read TGTGCCAGCAGTGAAGCTGTCGTGGGACAGGGGACCTCCATGCAGTTCTTC. Translating it yields CASSEAVVGQGTSMQFF.

In this sample, this clone turned up a few times. V is TRBV24-1 and J is TRBJ2-2, with TRBD1 identical over 8 bases. V shed 0 bases, J shed 7 bases, and the junction held 12 bases outside the gene matches. This CDR3 has 18 residues. CDR1 and CDR2 (germline): KGHDR, SFDVKD. CDR3 residues: CATSDLNRDRHDGGELFF. The DNA for the CDR3 is TGTGCCACCAGTGATTTGAACCGGGACAGGCATGATGGCGGGGAGCTGTTTTTT.

The rearrangement links TRBV24-1 to TRBJ2-1, with 7 nucleotides matching TRBD2. The CDR3 totals 16 residues. Unmatched junction bases numbered 13, after V lost 4 bases and J lost 8 bases. Looked up from germline, CDR1 is KGHDR and CDR2 is SFDVKD. The CDR3 sequence is CATSDPRAGSSYEQFF. For the CDR3, the DNA is TGTGCCACCAGTGACCCGAGAGCGGGATCGAGCTATGAGCAGTTCTTC.

The chain combines TRBV3-1 (or the pseudogene TRBV3-2) with TRBJ1-5; no clear D. Trimming stripped 1 base from V and 6 bases from J, with 7 bases between. This CDR3 is built from 13 residues. The germline CDR1 and CDR2 sequences are LGHDT and YNNKEL (reference sequence). DNA for the CDR3: TGTGCCAGCAGCCAAGGCTCGGGTCAGCCCCAGCATTTT. Its translation: CASSQGSGQPQHF.

The J gene is TRBJ2-5, the V gene TRBV5-8; 9 positions agree with TRBD1. The CDR3 sequence is 14 residues long. In germline, CDR1 is SGHTS, CDR2 YDEGEE. V was pared by 9 bases and J by 3 bases, with 9 bases of the junction left unmatched. CDR3 sequence reads: CATQFTGGEETQYF. As DNA, the CDR3 is TGTGCCACTCAATTTACAGGGGGCGAAGAGACCCAGTACTTC.

The chain is built from TRBV28 and TRBJ2-5, with 7 bases identical to TRBD2. Germline CDR1 reads MDHEN; CDR2 reads SYDVKM. The CDR3 extends over 15 amino acids. Trimming at V came to 3 bases and at J to 5 bases, leaving 9 bases not matched to a gene. Here the CDR3 reads CASSFKAGEGETQYF. The CDR3 DNA reads TGTGCCAGCAGTTTTAAGGCGGGAGAGGGGGAGACCCAGTACTTC.

The chain carries TRBV30 and TRBJ1-1; maybe TRBD1 (6 bases). V dropped 1 base and J dropped 4 bases, with 13 bases sitting between them. The CDR3 has 14 amino acids. Germline loops: CDR1 GTSNPN, CDR2 SVGIG (reference sequence). CDR3 in amino acids: CAWSGRKGGTEAFF. DNA of the CDR3: TGTGCCTGGAGTGGTCGGAAAGGGGGCACTGAAGCTTTCTTT.

The gene calls are TRBV7-2 and TRBJ2-5; TRBD1 agrees at 8 bases. Germline V gene data show CDR1 as SGHTA and CDR2 as FQGNSA. With V trimmed by 5 bases and J by 8 bases, 7 bases remained unmatched. This CDR3 has 13 amino acids. CDR3 bases: TGTGCCAGCAGCCGAGGGACAGGCGGAACCCAGTACTTC. Its translation: CASSRGTGGTQYF.

The chain carries TRBV6-5 and TRBJ2-7; 9 bases fit TRBD2. The CDR3 runs to 16 residues. Germline values: CDR1 MNHEY, CDR2 SVGAGI. J lost 3 bases, V lost 2 bases, and 8 bases had no gene match. CDR3 loop: CASSYGRSRGGYEQYF. In DNA, the CDR3 is TGTGCCAGCAGTTACGGGCGATCGCGGGGGGGCTACGAGCAGTACTTC.

V and J are TRBV30 and TRBJ1-3; D is unclear. Germline V CDR1 and CDR2: GTSNPN, SVGIG (reference sequence). The CDR3 covers 12 residues. Trimming took 5 bases from V and 0 from J, leaving 5 bases between them. The CDR3 DNA reads as TGTGCCTGGGGTCTCTCTGGAAACACCATATATTTT. Translated, it gives CAWGLSGNTIYF.

This clone was detected only a few times. The chain has TRBV27 and TRBJ1-2, with TRBD1 matching 11 bases. The germline gives CDR1 MNHEY, CDR2 SMNVEV (reference sequence). The V segment lost 5 bases and the J segment 7 bases; nucleotides outside the gene matches: 18. This CDR3 spans 18 amino acids. CDR3 sequence (DNA): TGTGCCAGCAGTCGCGCTCTCCGGACAGGGGGCCCGCAGGGTGGCTACACCTTC. It specifies CASSRALRTGGPQGGYTF.